Sequencing of this T cell receptor (beta chain) was carried out in a study of cytomegalovirus exposure and HLA in healthy donors (dated 2017 in TCRdb). In the study overall: According to a later analysis, one platform produced both the roughly 110 validation repertoires and the approximately 600 repertoires of the first cohort. The study aimed to test whether signatures of past pathogen exposure could be identified by cataloging public T cell receptors. Along with the approximately 600-subject first cohort, a separate validation cohort of over 90 different subjects was used. To predict cytomegalovirus infection status, the study brought together high-throughput TCR immunosequencing, statistical association of individual TCRs with disease status, and machine learning.

A note on this clone: Its target antigen remains unknown. The record has no base qualities; no much larger clone is one base away.

General conclusions and limits of the study: A few of the identified cytomegalovirus-associated TCR beta chains were confirmed in vitro to be specific for cytomegalovirus antigens. The classifier was reported to diagnose cytomegalovirus status with high specificity and sensitivity in both the original cohort and the validation cohort. Subsequent analysis determined that TCRs grouped into clusters in the first cohort also showed a tendency toward co-occurrence across the 130 or so validation repertoires, and 90% to 95% of cluster scores exceeded 0. All 110 or so repertoires were used to score co-occurrence in the validation cohort in a later analysis, because that analysis had no HLA typing for the cohort. Most TCR sequences were observed very rarely across donors, whereas some public TCRs were present in many individuals. The authors suggested that the approach could potentially be extended to other disease states and immunological phenotypes. In the study, some 180 TCR beta chains were listed as associated with cytomegalovirus.

CDR1 and CDR2 were assigned from the germline V gene as SGHVS and FNYEAQ. Trimming accounts for 0 bases at V and 3 bases at J, while the number of junction bases matched to no gene is 10. CDR3 length: 18 amino acids, cysteine to phenylalanine. The only DNA kept is the CDR3, 54 bases in frame from the first base. Library preparation was by the immunoSEQ multiplex PCR assay. As for the original processing: A statistical classification framework was developed to diagnose cytomegalovirus status using the catalog of TCR beta chain sequences. In its TCRdb copy, this immuneACCESS table keeps in-frame sequences only and misses some clones. Where compared with another copy, unresolved V genes explain less than half of these, and the others have no known cause. The D gene and trimming were derived from the DNA, and the V and J assignments and clone size from that table. The sample table records around 140,000 clones; 94% of these occur just once. Together, the top ten hold around 1.9% of the sample.

The donors belonged to the validation cohort of roughly 120 subjects, which was separate from the approximately 700-subject first cohort. The sequence was obtained from a young man in good health and CMV-seropositive. The sequence joins TRBV7-6 to TRBJ2-7, with TRBD2 identical over 11 junction bases. Source material: PBMCs. CDR3 loop: CASSLALGGLAGGYEQYF. The nucleotide sequence reads TGTGCCAGCAGCTTAGCCCTCGGGGGGCTAGCGGGAGGCTACGAGCAGTACTTC.